This T cell receptor beta chain was documented in a study of T cells in localized non-small cell lung cancer. Sequencing used immunoSEQ multiplex PCR; TCRdb keeps in-frame clones, though not all of them. The repertoire holds tens of thousands of clones, about nine tenths seen once, with approximately 2% in the top ten. The sequences come from peripheral blood, collected before any cancer treatment. The TCR comes from a female donor aged 60 or older with stage I lung adenocarcinoma.

CDR3 coding DNA: TGTGCCAGCAGTCGCCGGGACTTACCATCCTACGAGCAGTACTTC. Protein: CASSRRDLPSYEQYF. The gene calls are TRBV6-5 and TRBJ2-7, with D perhaps TRBD2 (6 bases). V was shortened by 5 bases and J by 1 base, with 15 bases between the two germline ends. This CDR3 spans 15 amino acids. Germline CDR1 reads MNHEY; CDR2 reads SVGAGI.